The 5 T cell receptor beta chains given below trace back to one sample, sequenced in a study of T-cell memory formation after mild COVID-19. TCRdb processed the 5' RACE reads anew with MiXCR; each CDR3 protein has one entry. The table shows under 250,000 distinct CDR3 sequences, with 15% to 17% occurring only once. Sequenced material: PBMCs or a T cell subset sorted from them (not recorded which). All receptors come from an adult woman who had mild COVID-19 (a few samples of this study predate the infection). Cell type and time point are not known.

This clonotype was detected once. At one end, the junction sequence differs from germline, possibly due to a read error. This chain joins TRBV7-9 and TRBJ2-2, with D possibly being TRBD2 (5 bases). CDR1 SEHNR and CDR2 FQNEAQ come from the germline V gene (reference sequence). The CDR3 is 14 amino acids. CDR3 in DNA: TGTGACAGCAGCTTAAAGAGGGTGCCCGGGGAGCTGTTTTTT. Protein: CDSSLKRVPGELFF. Variable domain in full (rest from reference TRBV7-9 and TRBJ2-2): DTGVSQNPRHKITKRGQNVTFRCDPISEHNRLYWYRQTLGQGPEFLTYFQNEAQLEKSRLLSDRFSAERPKGSFSTLEIQRTEQGDSAMYLCDSSLKRVPGELFFGEGSRLTVL.

The gene calls are TRBV6-5 and TRBJ2-1; TRBD2 agrees at 8 bases. This CDR3 has 16 residues. V lost 4 bases, J lost 6 bases, and 11 bases stayed unmatched. The germline V gene has CDR1 MNHEY and CDR2 SVGAGI. In DNA form, the CDR3 reads TGTGCCAGCAGTTCGGGGGGCGGGAGGCGGTTCAATGAGCAGTTCTTC. It translates to CASSSGGGRRFNEQFF.

The genes are TRBV6-6 and TRBJ1-2, with D possibly TRBD1 on 6 matching bases. The CDR3 loop spans 14 amino acids. The V end lost 5 bases, the J end lost 8 bases, and 18 bases lay between the germline ends. The germline V gene has CDR1 MNHNY and CDR2 SVGAGI (reference sequence). The CDR3 is CASSTTDSWGGYTF. CDR3 DNA sequence: TGTGCCAGCAGTACCACGGACAGTTGGGGCGGCTACACCTTC.

The gene calls are TRBV5-1 and TRBJ1-2; D perhaps matches TRBD1 (5 bases). The length of the CDR3 is 14 residues. Germline assignment: CDR1 SGHRS and CDR2 YFSETQ. Trimming shortened V by 3 bases and J by 7 bases, and 16 bases separated the two germline ends. The CDR3 loop reads CASSWDDNSFGYTF. DNA of the CDR3: TGCGCCAGCAGCTGGGACGATAATTCCTTTGGCTACACCTTC.

The rearrangement uses TRBV4-1 and TRBJ1-3; D is undetermined. Germline V gene lookup returns CDR1 MGHRA and CDR2 YSYEKL. The CDR3 totals 13 residues. Trimming pared 1 base from V and 7 bases from J, leaving 8 bases between. CDR3 bases: TGCGCCAGCAGCCAAGTGTTATCGAACACCATATATTTT. Its protein product is CASSQVLSNTIYF.